The T cell receptor beta chain under discussion was sequenced for a study of blood T cell repertoires in COVID-19. The CDR3 has 12 amino acids. Trimming left V 5 bases short and J 2 bases short, with 4 bases between. Germline CDR1 and CDR2: MNHEY and SVGEGT. Only in-frame clones appear in the TCRdb table, and some are missing; sequencing was by immunoSEQ multiplex PCR. This table holds about 55,000 clones, approximately 85% found once. This TCR came from a human donor in a cohort sampled during active COVID-19. Source material: peripheral blood. The chain links TRBV6-2 or TRBV6-3 to TRBJ1-5; the D is unclear. CDR3 amino acids: CASSQGNQPQHF. The CDR3 nucleotides are TGTGCCAGCAGTCAGGGCAATCAGCCCCAGCATTTT.